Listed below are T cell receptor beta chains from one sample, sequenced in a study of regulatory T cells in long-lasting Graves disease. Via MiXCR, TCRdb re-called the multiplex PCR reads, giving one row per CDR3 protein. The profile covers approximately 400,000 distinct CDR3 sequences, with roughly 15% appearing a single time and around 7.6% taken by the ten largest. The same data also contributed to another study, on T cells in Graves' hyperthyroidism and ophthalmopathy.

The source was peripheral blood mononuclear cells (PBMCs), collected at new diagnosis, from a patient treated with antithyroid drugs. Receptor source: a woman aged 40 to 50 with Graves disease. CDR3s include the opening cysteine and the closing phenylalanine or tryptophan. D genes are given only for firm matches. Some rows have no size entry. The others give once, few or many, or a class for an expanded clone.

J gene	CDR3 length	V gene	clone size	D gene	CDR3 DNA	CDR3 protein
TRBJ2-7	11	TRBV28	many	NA	TGTGCCAGCAAGGGCTCCTACGAGCAGTACTTC	CASKGSYEQYF
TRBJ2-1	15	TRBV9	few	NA	TGTGCCAGCAGCGTATTGACTGCCTCCTACAATGAGCAGTTCTTC	CASSVLTASYNEQFF
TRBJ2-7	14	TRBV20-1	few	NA	TGCAGTGCTAGGAGACTAGACCTCTCCTACGAGCAGTACTTC	CSARRLDLSYEQYF
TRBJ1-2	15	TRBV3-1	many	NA	TGTGCCAGCAGCTCCCACGCAGGAGCAAACTATGGCTACACCTTC	CASSSHAGANYGYTF
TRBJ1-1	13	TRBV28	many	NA	TGTGCCAGCAGTCCTCCTACCCTAACTGAAGCTTTCTTT	CASSPPTLTEAFF
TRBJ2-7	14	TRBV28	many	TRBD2	TGTGCCAGCAGACCCGGGACTAGCTACTACGAGCAGTACTTC	CASRPGTSYYEQYF
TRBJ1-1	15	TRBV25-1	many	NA	TGTGCCAGCAGTGAGTCTGATACAATGAACACTGAAGCTTTCTTT	CASSESDTMNTEAFF
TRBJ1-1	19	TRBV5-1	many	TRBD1	TGCGCCAGCAGCTCCCCTACGGGACAGGGGGCCCGATTTAACTCTGAAGCTTTCTTT	CASSSPTGQGARFNSEAFF
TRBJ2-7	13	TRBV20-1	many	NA	TGCAGTGCTAGAGATGTGGCACCGTACGAGCAGTACTTC	CSARDVAPYEQYF
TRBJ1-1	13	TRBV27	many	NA	TGTGCCAGCAGTTTAATCGCAGGGAAGGAAGCTTTCTTT	CASSLIAGKEAFF
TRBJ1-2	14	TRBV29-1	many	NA	TGCAGCGTTGTTCCTCCGGGGAGGGAGTATGGCTACACCTTC	CSVVPPGREYGYTF
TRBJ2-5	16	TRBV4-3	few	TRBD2	TGCGCCAGCAGCCAGAAAGTCGCGGGAGGGCCAGAGACCCAGTACTTC	CASSQKVAGGPETQYF
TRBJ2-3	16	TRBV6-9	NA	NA	TGTGCCAGCAGTTACTCCAAATTCGGGGTTGGAGATACGCAGTATTTT	CASSYSKFGVGDTQYF
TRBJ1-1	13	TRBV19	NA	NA	TGTGCCAGTAGCTACGCGGGGAACACTGAAGCTTTCTTT	CASSYAGNTEAFF
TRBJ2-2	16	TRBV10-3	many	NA	TGTGCCATCAACCTAAACCGGGACGGGAACACCGGGGAGCTGTTTTTT	CAINLNRDGNTGELFF
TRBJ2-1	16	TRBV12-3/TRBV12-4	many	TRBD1	TGTGCCAGCAGTCCCGAGACAGGGGCCCCCTACAATGAGCAGTTCTTC	CASSPETGAPYNEQFF
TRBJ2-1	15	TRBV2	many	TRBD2	TGTGCCAGCAGCGCACTAGCGGGAGGCGACAATGAGCAGTTCTTC	CASSALAGGDNEQFF
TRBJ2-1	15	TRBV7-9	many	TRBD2	TGTGCCAGCAGCCCGACTAGCGGGCTCGACAATGAGCAGTTCTTC	CASSPTSGLDNEQFF
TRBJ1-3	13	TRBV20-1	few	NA	TGCAGTGCTAGACAGGGGAACGGAAACACCATATATTTT	CSARQGNGNTIYF
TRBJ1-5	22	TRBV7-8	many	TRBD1	TGTGCCAGCAGCTTAGCGAGCCACCTAATATATTTCCAGGGGGCGGTGGATCAGCCCCAGCATTTT	CASSLASHLIYFQGAVDQPQHF
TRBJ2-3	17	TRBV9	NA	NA	TGTGCCAGCAGCGTTGGAAAGGGGACGCTTTTTACAGATACGCAGTATTTT	CASSVGKGTLFTDTQYF
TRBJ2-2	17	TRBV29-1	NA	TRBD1	TGCAGCGTGGGACAGACCGACAAATCCCTAAACACCGGGGAGCTGTTTTTT	CSVGQTDKSLNTGELFF
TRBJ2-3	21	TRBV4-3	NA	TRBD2	TGCGCCAGCAGCCAAGATCCCCCCCTAGCGGGAGGGCCTCACCACACAGATACGCAGTATTTT	CASSQDPPLAGGPHHTDTQYF
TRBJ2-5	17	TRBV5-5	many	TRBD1	TGTGCCAGCAGCCCGCGCGGGACAGGGGGCCTTGGAGAGACCCAGTACTTC	CASSPRGTGGLGETQYF
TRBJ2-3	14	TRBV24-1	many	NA	TGTGCCACCAGTGACCCCTTATCAGCAGATACGCAGTATTTT	CATSDPLSADTQYF
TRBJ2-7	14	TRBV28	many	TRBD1	TGTGCCAGCACCTCTAAGACAGGGTCCTACGAGCAGTACTTC	CASTSKTGSYEQYF
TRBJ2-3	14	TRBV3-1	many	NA	TGTGCCAGCAGCCAAGAACTTCGGGGGGATACGCAGTATTTT	CASSQELRGDTQYF
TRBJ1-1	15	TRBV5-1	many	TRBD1	TGCGCCAGCAGCTTGGGACAGGGTAAGGACACTGAAGCTTTCTTT	CASSLGQGKDTEAFF
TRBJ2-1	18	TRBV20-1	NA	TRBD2	TGCAGTGCTAGCGGACTAGCGGGATTGTGGATCTCCTACAATGAGCAGTTCTTC	CSASGLAGLWISYNEQFF
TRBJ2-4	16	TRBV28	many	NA	TGTGCCAGCAGTTTACATCCGGGACGGGCCAAAAACATTCAGTACTTC	CASSLHPGRAKNIQYF